These 25 T cell receptor beta chains were all obtained from the same sample, sequenced in a study of identical twins. TCRdb independently ran MiXCR on the 5' RACE reads; one entry per CDR3 protein. The sample comprises hundreds of thousands of distinct CDR3 sequences, roughly a tenth of which are singletons, and 5% to 6% rests with the top ten. Specimen: memory (CD45RO+) T cells sorted from blood. These receptors all stem from a woman between 18 and 30 years old in good health.

In its sample, this clonotype was seen many times. This chain joins TRBV5-1 and TRBJ2-3; D gene unclear. This CDR3 is built from 14 residues. Trimming pared 3 bases from V and 0 bases from J, leaving 8 bases between. Germline-derived CDR1 and CDR2 are SGHRS and YFSETQ. CDR3 nucleotides: TGCGCCAGCAGCTCCAACCCGAGCACAGATACGCAGTATTTT. Translating it yields CASSSNPSTDTQYF.

This clonotype was seen a few times. V gene TRBV2 combines with J gene TRBJ2-1; TRBD2 matches 11 bases. J lost 4 bases, V lost 2 bases, and 4 bases had no gene match. There are 16 residues in the CDR3. Germline CDR1 reads SNHLY; CDR2 reads FYNNEI. CDR3 nucleotides: TGTGCCAGCAGTGAAACTAGCGGGGGCCCTTACAATGAGCAGTTCTTC. Amino acid sequence: CASSETSGGPYNEQFF.

This clonotype was found a few times. V usage is TRBV7-3 and J usage is TRBJ2-2; 7 bases are shared with TRBD2. The CDR3 spans 16 residues. CDR1 and CDR2 from the germline V gene are SGHTA and FQGTGA. J lost 6 bases, V lost 5 bases, and 12 bases had no gene match. CDR3 bases: TGTGCCAGCAGCCGGAGTAGTACTAGCGCAGCCGGGGAGCTGTTTTTT. Translated, it gives CASSRSSTSAAGELFF. The full variable domain, completed using reference TRBV7-3 and TRBJ2-2, is GAGVSQTPSNKVTEKGKYVELRCDPISGHTALYWYRQSLGQGPEFLIYFQGTGAADDSGLPNDRFFAVRPEGSVSTLKIQRTERGDSAVYLCASSRSSTSAAGELFFGEGSRLTVL.

V gene TRBV3-1 combines with J gene TRBJ2-3; possibly TRBD1 or TRBD2 for D (5 bases each). Germline CDR1 reads LGHDT; CDR2 reads YNNKEL (reference sequence). V was trimmed by 0 bases and J by 2 bases, leaving 6 bases between them. The CDR3 has 14 residues. The CDR3: CASSQDGTTDTQYF. In DNA form, the CDR3 reads TGTGCCAGCAGCCAAGATGGGACCACAGATACGCAGTATTTT.

The V and J genes are TRBV20-1 and TRBJ2-5, with TRBD1 matching 7 bases. J lost 3 bases, V lost 3 bases, and 10 bases had no gene match. Germline assignment: CDR1 DFQATT and CDR2 SNEGSKA (reference sequence). The CDR3 is made up of 15 amino acids. CDR3 protein: CSARPTGAAKETQYF. In DNA form, the CDR3 reads TGCAGTGCTAGGCCCACAGGGGCGGCCAAAGAGACCCAGTACTTC.

The rearrangement uses TRBV27 and TRBJ2-1; maybe TRBD1 (5 bases). The ends were cut back, 2 bases at V and 9 bases at J, with 8 bases in the middle. The CDR3 has 12 residues. Germline CDR1 reads MNHEY; CDR2 reads SMNVEV (reference sequence). Here the CDR3 DNA reads TGTGCCAGCAGTTTACTGGGGCTTGAGCAGTTCTTC. Amino acids: CASSLLGLEQFF.

This clonotype has more than one count but fewer than ten. V usage is TRBV12-3 or TRBV12-4 and J usage is TRBJ2-3; 13 nucleotides match TRBD2. V trimming: 6 bases; J trimming: 5 bases; junction bases outside the gene matches: 11. The CDR3 is 17 amino acids. In DNA, the CDR3 is TGTGCCAGCAGGTCCGAACTAGCGGGAGGGATTGGAGATACGCAGTATTTT. Translating it yields CASRSELAGGIGDTQYF.

This chain links TRBV5-6 with TRBJ2-3, with 7 bases matching TRBD2. Trimming took 5 bases from V and 5 from J; bases not matched to a gene: 8. The CDR3 is made up of 14 amino acids. Germline V gives CDR1 SGHDT, CDR2 YYEEEE. The CDR3 sequence is CASSGDYGRDTQYF. For the CDR3, the DNA is TGTGCCAGCAGTGGGGACTACGGGAGAGATACGCAGTATTTT.

The table lists this clonotype with a few counts. The chain employs TRBV12-5 and TRBJ2-2; D not resolved. The V end was cut by 2 bases, the J end by 0 bases, with 7 bases between. CDR3 size: 15 residues. Germline assignment: CDR1 LGHNT and CDR2 FRNRAP. CDR3 coding DNA: TGTGCTAGTGGTTTGTTTCCCCCGAACACCGGGGAGCTGTTTTTT. This codes for CASGLFPPNTGELFF. Supplemented by reference TRBV12-5 and TRBJ2-2, the full variable domain reads DARVTQTPRHKVTEMGQEVTMRCQPILGHNTVFWYRQTMMQGLELLAYFRNRAPLDDSGMPKDRFSAEMPDATLATLKIQPSEPRDSAVYFCASGLFPPNTGELFFGEGSRLTVL.

This clonotype was picked up a small number of times. This chain links TRBV20-1 with TRBJ2-7, with 12 nucleotides matching TRBD2. The CDR3 runs to 17 residues. Germline trimming cut 0 bases from V and 4 bases from J; bases unmatched to any gene: 10. CDR1 is DFQATT, CDR2 SNEGSKA, per germline (reference sequence). The DNA for the CDR3 is TGCAGTGCTAGAGAAACTCTAGCGGGAGGGCCTCTTTACGAGCAGTACTTC. It encodes CSARETLAGGPLYEQYF.

This clonotype was observed at least ten times. In nucleotides, the CDR3 is TGCGCCAGCAGCCGGAACCAAGCGGGAGAGAACACCGGGGAGCTGTTTTTT. Translated, it gives CASSRNQAGENTGELFF. The V gene is TRBV4-3, the J gene TRBJ2-2; 8 bases agree with TRBD2. CDR3 length equals 17 residues. With 4 bases clipped from V and 1 base from J, the junction kept 8 bases outside the gene matches. CDR1 LGHNA and CDR2 YSLEER come from the germline V gene.

The chain combines TRBV20-1 with TRBJ2-5; 9 bases fit TRBD1. CDR3 length: 14 residues. CDR1 and CDR2 from the germline V gene are DFQATT and SNEGSKA (reference sequence). Unmatched junction bases numbered 10, after V lost 6 bases and J lost 5 bases. The CDR3 bases are TGCAGTGCCAACAGGGGGCAGGTCCGGGAGACCCAGTACTTC. It yields the protein CSANRGQVRETQYF.

The rearrangement joins TRBV27 to TRBJ1-5, with TRBD1 as a possible D gene (6 bases). Germline loops: CDR1 MNHEY, CDR2 SMNVEV (reference sequence). The CDR3 length is 15 residues. V lost 5 bases, J lost 6 bases, and 17 bases lay in between. The chain's CDR3 is CASSPVAGVRQPQHF. The CDR3 DNA reads as TGTGCCAGCAGTCCCGTGGCAGGGGTCCGTCAGCCCCAGCATTTT.

The chain has TRBV19 and TRBJ2-1; 8 bases agree with TRBD2. Unmatched junction bases numbered 4, after V lost 3 bases and J lost 9 bases. Germline V CDR1 and CDR2: LNHDA, SQIVND (reference sequence). The CDR3 length is 13 residues. In DNA, the CDR3 is TGTGCCAGTAGTATTCAACTAGCGGTTGAGCAGTTCTTC. The encoded protein is CASSIQLAVEQFF.

Worth noting for this clonotype: Compared with germline, one end of the junction differs, possibly owing to a read error. The CDR3, as DNA: TGTGCCAGCAGCATAGCGGGGGCCTATAATTCACCCCTCCACTTT. It translates to CASSIAGAYNSPLHF. The chain uses TRBV7-8 and TRBJ1-6; maybe TRBD1 (5 bases). Per germline, CDR1 SGHVS and CDR2 FQNEAQ. CDR3 length: 15 residues.

This clonotype has ten or more counts. The chain links TRBV12-3 or TRBV12-4 to TRBJ2-5; TRBD1 might be the D (5 bases). V was cut by 6 bases and J by 5 bases, with 13 bases left in between. There are 13 residues in the CDR3. For the CDR3, the DNA is TGTGCCAGCAGCATCAGGGATCGGGAGACCCAGTACTTC. Translated, it gives CASSIRDRETQYF.

This clonotype was detected many times. This chain links TRBV3-1 with TRBJ2-5; D uncertain. The CDR3 runs to 14 residues. Germline values: CDR1 LGHDT, CDR2 YNNKEL (reference sequence). V was clipped by 3 bases and J by 4 bases, with 12 bases between them. The CDR3 is CASSHGFKGETQYF. CDR3 DNA sequence: TGTGCCAGCAGCCACGGATTTAAGGGAGAGACCCAGTACTTC.

This clonotype came up a few times. The chain uses TRBV7-2 and TRBJ2-1; D is ambiguous. With 3 bases removed from V and 0 bases from J, the gap between germline ends came to 9 bases. The germline gives CDR1 SGHTA, CDR2 FQGNSA. The CDR3 contains 15 residues. The CDR3 DNA sequence: TGTGCCAGCAGCTTGGGCGAGAGCTCCTACAATGAGCAGTTCTTC. It is translated as CASSLGESSYNEQFF.

This clonotype was detected many times. The rearrangement joins TRBV5-1 to TRBJ1-3; D is unresolved. V was shortened by 0 bases and J by 5 bases, with 6 bases between the two germline ends. CDR3 size: 13 residues. Germline CDR1 reads SGHRS; CDR2 reads YFSETQ. The CDR3 is CASSLGFRNTIYF. CDR3 nucleotide sequence: TGCGCCAGCAGCTTGGGTTTTAGAAACACCATATATTTT.

The chain has TRBV20-1 and TRBJ1-2, with 11 nucleotides matching TRBD1. Germline CDR1 and CDR2: DFQATT and SNEGSKA (reference sequence). The CDR3 is made up of 16 amino acids. Trimming at V came to 2 bases and at J to 0 bases, leaving 5 bases not matched to a gene. The CDR3 coding sequence is TGCAGTGCTAGACCCCCGGGACAGGGGGCTAACTATGGCTACACCTTC. Translating it yields CSARPPGQGANYGYTF.

The V and J genes are TRBV2 and TRBJ2-1; 8 bases line up with TRBD2. V was clipped by 11 bases and J by 7 bases; unmatched bases: 10. CDR1 SNHLY and CDR2 FYNNEI come from the germline V gene. The CDR3 loop spans 13 amino acids. CDR3 nucleotide sequence: TGTGCCGGAGAGCGGGAGCTTTGGAATGAGCAGTTCTTC. This codes for CAGERELWNEQFF.

This chain connects TRBV3-1 to TRBJ2-7; a possible D gene is TRBD2 (6 bases). The CDR3 has 14 amino acids. Trimming removed 3 bases from V and 5 bases from J, with 14 bases in between. CDR1 and CDR2 from the germline V gene are LGHDT and YNNKEL (reference sequence). This CDR3 reads CASSQSGLADEQYF. The CDR3 bases are TGTGCCAGCAGCCAGAGCGGATTAGCGGACGAGCAGTACTTC.

A few counts support this clonotype. The rearrangement joins TRBV18 to TRBJ1-5; D might be TRBD1 (6 bases). Deletions cut 3 bases from V and 1 base from J, with 10 bases between. CDR1 and CDR2 (germline): KGHSH, LQKENI. CDR3 size: 15 residues. The CDR3 is CASSPTGSSNQPQHF. The CDR3 DNA is TGTGCCAGCTCACCTACAGGGAGCAGCAATCAGCCCCAGCATTTT. Variable domain in full (rest from reference TRBV18 and TRBJ1-5): NAGVMQNPRHLVRRRGQEARLRCSPMKGHSHVYWYRQLPEEGLKFMVYLQKENIIDESGMPKERFSAEFPKEGPSILRIQQVVRGDSAAYFCASSPTGSSNQPQHFGDGTRLSIL.

The V and J genes are TRBV3-1 and TRBJ1-5; no reliable D call. Germline CDR1 LGHDT, CDR2 YNNKEL (reference sequence). V lost 4 bases, J lost 2 bases, and 12 bases lay in between. CDR3 length equals 15 residues. The CDR3 region has the DNA TGTGCCAGCAGCCCCGACGGAACAGGCAATCAGCCCCAGCATTTT. Encoded protein: CASSPDGTGNQPQHF.

The chain carries TRBV6-1 and TRBJ2-2; weak D call: TRBD2 (5 bases). Trimming took off 10 bases at V and 4 bases at J, with 16 bases between the two ends. Germline CDR1 and CDR2: MNHNS and SASEGT. The CDR3 has 14 amino acids. The DNA of the CDR3 is TGTGCCATTACGGCTCGGGGATCCACCGGGGAGCTGTTTTTT. Translating gives CAITARGSTGELFF.